This T cell receptor (beta chain) comes out of a study of shared clonotypes between healthy human individuals. CDR1 and CDR2 from the germline V gene are SGHDN and FVKESK. After removal of 1 base from V and 4 bases from J, the junction contained 12 bases not matched to a gene. The CDR3 consists of 17 residues. TCRdb's table, derived via immunoSEQ multiplex PCR, lists solely in-frame clones and lacks some. This sample carries around 980,000 clones, about 80% of them seen once, and the ten largest clones take under 0.8%. The chain couples TRBV14 to TRBJ2-7; 8 positions match TRBD2. Sample: memory CD4+ T cells from PBMCs. Subset specified: CD45RA-negative fraction. The receptor comes from a man in his late teens or twenties in good health. Some clones in this sample may be carry-over from other donors' samples. The CDR3 nucleotides are TGTGCCAGCAGCCAAGGAGTTGCCGGGAGGGCCAGGTACGAGCAGTACTTC. It encodes CASSQGVAGRARYEQYF.